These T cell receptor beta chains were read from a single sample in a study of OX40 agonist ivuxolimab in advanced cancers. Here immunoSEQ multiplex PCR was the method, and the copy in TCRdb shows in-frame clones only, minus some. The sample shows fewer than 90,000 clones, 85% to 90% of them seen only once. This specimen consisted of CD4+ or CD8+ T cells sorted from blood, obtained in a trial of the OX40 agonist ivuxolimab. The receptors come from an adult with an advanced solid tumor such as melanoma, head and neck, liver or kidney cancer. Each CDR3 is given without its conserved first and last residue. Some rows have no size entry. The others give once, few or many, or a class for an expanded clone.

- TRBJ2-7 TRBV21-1 ASSNHTSGRLYEQY
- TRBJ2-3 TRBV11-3 ASKGQVTDTQY
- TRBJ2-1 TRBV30 AWSLTSGTNEQF
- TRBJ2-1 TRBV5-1 ASSSSALSSYNEQF
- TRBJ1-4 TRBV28 ASSFLGASEKLF
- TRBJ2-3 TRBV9 ASSGRGLERDTQY
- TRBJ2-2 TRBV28 ASSTRQGAGELF
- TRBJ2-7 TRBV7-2 ASTARREGEQY
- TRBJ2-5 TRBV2 ASSEARWREAQETQY
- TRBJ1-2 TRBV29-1 SVYRVYGYT
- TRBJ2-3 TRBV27 ASGGLAGVYTGTDTQY
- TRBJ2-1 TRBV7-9 ASVPSGGLGNEQF
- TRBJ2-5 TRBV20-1 SALGQETQY
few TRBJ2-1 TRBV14 ASSLSLGLLWGHEQF
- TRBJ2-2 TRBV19 ASSLAGGSVTGELF
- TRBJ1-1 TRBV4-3 ASSRIRDGRGTEAF
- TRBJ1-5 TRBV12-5 ASGFSNQPQH
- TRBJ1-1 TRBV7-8 ASSLGTANTEAF
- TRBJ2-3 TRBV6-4 ASSRELASDTQY
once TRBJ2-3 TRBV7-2 ASSFSTNPSTDTQY
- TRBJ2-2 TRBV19 ASSSPSASGRAGNGELF
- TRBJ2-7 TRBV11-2 ASSLTSGSSEQY
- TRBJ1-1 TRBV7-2 ASSLGRGRTEAF
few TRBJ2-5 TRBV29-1 SASTLAVGETQY
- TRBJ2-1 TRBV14 ASSPHSGREPYNEQF